The 20 T cell receptor beta chains below all came from one sample that was sequenced in a study of blood T cells in healthy people across ages. For the second PCR, which ran for about 6 to 11 cycles, a sample-barcoded 5' primer and a J-beta primer mix were used. TCRdb re-analysed the 5' RACE reads in MiXCR, keeping a single row per CDR3 protein. The sample lists about 380,000 distinct CDR3 sequences; over 45% were seen once. The sample was blood. The receptors originated from a man aged 55 to 70 in good health.

The chain links TRBV20-1 to TRBJ2-1, with 8 bases identical to TRBD2. Germline CDR1 reads DFQATT; CDR2 reads SNEGSKA (reference sequence). The CDR3 runs to 14 residues. Unmatched junction bases numbered 6, after V lost 4 bases and J lost 4 bases. CDR3 region: CSAIELAGYNEQFF. The CDR3 nucleotides read TGCAGTGCTATCGAGTTAGCGGGGTACAATGAGCAGTTCTTC.

The chain uses TRBV7-2 and TRBJ1-2; 9 nucleotides agree with TRBD1. Germline lookup yields CDR1 SGHTA and CDR2 FQGNSA. Losses at the gene ends were 6 bases for V and 3 bases for J; bases not matched to a gene: 11. The CDR3 totals 16 residues. The CDR3 sequence is CASRPGQGPLDYGYTF. CDR3 DNA sequence: TGTGCCAGCAGGCCGGGACAGGGCCCCCTGGACTATGGCTACACCTTC.

The sample holds a few counts of this clonotype. The chain has TRBV5-4 and TRBJ2-3, with TRBD2 matching over 8 bases. Germline V lookup: CDR1 SGHNT, CDR2 YYREEE (reference sequence). V dropped 4 bases and J dropped 9; count of bases not matched to a gene: 10. The CDR3 totals 14 residues. The chain's CDR3 is CASSVSGGGGTQYF. Here the CDR3 DNA reads TGTGCCAGCAGCGTGAGCGGGGGCGGAGGGACGCAGTATTTT. Full variable domain (rest looked up from reference TRBV5-4 and TRBJ2-3): ETGVTQSPTHLIKTRGQQVTLRCSSQSGHNTVSWYQQALGQGPQFIFQYYREEENGRGNFPPRFSGLQFPNYSSELNVNALELDDSALYLCASSVSGGGGTQYFGPGTRLTVL.

The CDR3 here is CASSQGGDSYNEQFF. The CDR3 region has the DNA TGTGCCAGCAGCCAAGGCGGGGACTCCTACAATGAGCAGTTCTTC. This chain links TRBV4-2 with TRBJ2-1; D may be TRBD2 (6 bases). Germline CDR1 and CDR2: LGHNA and YNFKEQ. This CDR3 has 15 amino acids. Between the trimmed V and J ends, which lost 1 base and 0 bases, there was a span of 7 bases.

V gene TRBV27 combines with J gene TRBJ2-7; D remains ambiguous. CDR3 size: 16 residues. The germline V gene has CDR1 MNHEY and CDR2 SMNVEV (reference sequence). Trimming shortened V by 0 bases and J by 1 base, and 13 bases separated the two germline ends. The CDR3 DNA follows: TGTGCCAGCAGTTTATCGCAGCCACTGGCTTCCTACGAGCAGTACTTC. Its translation is CASSLSQPLASYEQYF.

The chain couples TRBV4-1 to TRBJ1-2; D gene uncertain. The CDR3 extends over 15 amino acids. The ends were cut back, 1 base at V and 0 bases at J, with 9 bases in the middle. CDR1 and CDR2 (germline): MGHRA, YSYEKL. For the CDR3, the DNA is TGCGCCAGCAGCCAAGTAAAAGGGACTAACTATGGCTACACCTTC. This sequence encodes CASSQVKGTNYGYTF.

This clonotype has at least ten counts. The chain carries TRBV13 and TRBJ2-7; 11 bases line up with TRBD1. Per germline, CDR1 PRHDT and CDR2 FYEKMQ (reference sequence). The CDR3 runs 16 residues. J was trimmed by 5 bases and V by 1 base; bases with no gene match: 7. Written as DNA, the CDR3 is TGTGCCAGCAGCTTAGACGGGACAGGGGGGTCCAACGAGCAGTACTTC. This encodes CASSLDGTGGSNEQYF.

This clonotype was found a few times. The chain uses TRBV29-1 and TRBJ2-5; 8 nucleotides match TRBD1. Losses at the gene ends were 3 bases for V and 3 bases for J; bases not matched to a gene: 0. CDR1 and CDR2 (germline): SQVTM, ANQGSEA. The CDR3 totals 12 residues. The DNA of the CDR3 is TGCAGCGTTGAGACAGGGGAAGAGACCCAGTACTTC. Its translation is CSVETGEETQYF.

This clonotype was picked up a small number of times. The CDR3: CASSRRGDIQYF. The CDR3 DNA reads TGTGCCAGCAGCCGACGGGGGGACATTCAGTACTTC. The rearrangement links TRBV7-2 to TRBJ2-4; 7 bases align to TRBD2. CDR1 is SGHTA, CDR2 FQGNSA, per germline. Trimming took 5 bases from V and 8 from J; bases not matched to a gene: 3. This CDR3 comprises 12 residues. Using reference TRBV7-2 and TRBJ2-4 for the parts outside the CDR3, the full variable domain is GAGVSQSPSNKVTEKGKDVELRCDPISGHTALYWYRQSLGQGLEFLIYFQGNSAPDKSGLPSDRFSAERTGGSVSTLTIQRTQQEDSAVYLCASSRRGDIQYFGAGTRLSVL.

The CDR3 nucleotides are TGTGCCAGCAGCCTGGGGGGCCCGAATACGCAGTATTTT. It encodes CASSLGGPNTQYF. The chain is built from TRBV7-2 and TRBJ2-3; TRBD1 or TRBD2 may be the D gene (6 bases each). The ends were cut back, 5 bases at V and 7 bases at J, with 13 bases in the middle. Germline-derived CDR1 and CDR2 are SGHTA and FQGNSA. CDR3 length equals 13 residues. Complete variable domain (other parts from reference TRBV7-2 and TRBJ2-3): GAGVSQSPSNKVTEKGKDVELRCDPISGHTALYWYRQSLGQGLEFLIYFQGNSAPDKSGLPSDRFSAERTGGSVSTLTIQRTQQEDSAVYLCASSLGGPNTQYFGPGTRLTVL.

This clonotype was seen more than once but under ten times. The chain couples TRBV12-3 or TRBV12-4 to TRBJ1-2; 8 bases align to TRBD1. This CDR3 region has 14 residues. Unmatched junction bases numbered 5, after V lost 5 bases and J lost 3 bases. CDR3 in amino acids: CASSLQGADYGYTF. CDR3 coding DNA: TGTGCCAGCAGTCTCCAGGGGGCTGACTATGGCTACACCTTC.

In this sample, this clonotype turned up once. The chain employs TRBV10-3 and TRBJ2-4; 9 nucleotides match TRBD2. The end of the DNA is better explained by TRBJ2-7, so the J call may be wrong. Germline CDR1 reads ENHRY; CDR2 reads SYGVKD. CDR3 length equals 20 residues. The CDR3, as DNA: TGTGCCATCAGTGAGCCGTTAGGACTCTCGACTAGCGGAAGCTCCTACGAGCAGTACTTC. It yields the protein CAISEPLGLSTSGSSYEQYF.

This clonotype has a single count. A much larger clone lies a single base off, so this may be a read error. The chain combines TRBV29-1 with TRBJ2-1; D is perhaps TRBD1 (5 bases). This CDR3 spans 13 amino acids. From germline, CDR1 is SQVTM and CDR2 ANQGSEA. V lost 6 bases, J lost 4 bases, and 13 bases lay in between. CDR3 loop: CSVSSSGYNEQFF. CDR3 sequence (DNA): TGCAGCGTGAGCTCGTCAGGGTACAATGAGCAGTTCTTC.

This chain connects TRBV12-5 to TRBJ2-6; possibly TRBD2 for D (5 bases). V shed 4 bases and J shed 0 bases, with 7 bases lying between them. Germline lookup yields CDR1 LGHNT and CDR2 FRNRAP. CDR3 length: 15 residues. The CDR3 sequence is CASGSGNSGANVLTF. The CDR3 DNA is TGTGCTAGTGGTTCGGGGAACTCTGGGGCCAACGTCCTGACTTTC.

This clonotype was seen many times. A much larger clone is a single base away; this may be a read error. V gene TRBV7-3 combines with J gene TRBJ2-1, with D possibly being TRBD1 (7 bases). The CDR3 totals 13 residues. Germline V gene lookup returns CDR1 SGHTA and CDR2 FQGTGA. V lost 4 bases and J lost 6, with 10 bases in between. CDR3 sequence (DNA): TGTGCCAGCAGCTGCCAGGGGGGCAATGAGCAGTTCTTC. As protein: CASSCQGGNEQFF.

The chain recombines TRBV28 with TRBJ2-7, with D possibly called TRBD1 or TRBD2 (5 bases each). The CDR3 is 13 amino acids. Germline CDR1 reads MDHEN; CDR2 reads SYDVKM. V lost 9 bases and J 2 bases, leaving 14 bases between the germline ends. CDR3 in DNA: TGTGCCAGTACCTTCCAGGGACCCTACGAGCAGTACTTC. Amino acid sequence: CASTFQGPYEQYF. Filled out from reference TRBV28 and TRBJ2-7, the complete variable domain reads DVKVTQSSRYLVKRTGEKVFLECVQDMDHENMFWYRQDPGLGLRLIYFSYDVKMKEKGDIPEGYSVSREKKERFSLILESASTNQTSMYLCASTFQGPYEQYFGPGTRLTVT.

V usage is TRBV6-5 and J usage is TRBJ1-6, with D uncertain. Trimming cost V 6 bases and J 7 bases, with 16 bases left between them. The CDR3 sequence is 15 residues long. Germline assignment: CDR1 MNHEY and CDR2 SVGAGI. In nucleotides, the CDR3 is TGTGCCAGCAGGGCCGACTCACTCCTAAATTCACCCCTCCACTTT. Translation: CASRADSLLNSPLHF.

A remark on this clonotype: A much bigger clone sits one base away, suggesting this may be a read error. V gene TRBV6-6 combines with J gene TRBJ2-5; D possibly corresponds to TRBD1 (6 bases). The J call may not be correct, given that the DNA end is closer to TRBJ2-7. The CDR3 is 14 residues long. Germline CDR1 is MNHNY and CDR2 is SVGAGI (reference sequence). For the CDR3, the DNA is TGTGCCAGCAGTTGCTCGGACAGAGCCTACGAGCAGTACTTC. Protein: CASSCSDRAYEQYF.

The chain combines TRBV7-2 with TRBJ2-2; TRBD2 agrees at 8 bases. Per germline, CDR1 SGHTA and CDR2 FQGNSA. The CDR3 runs to 13 residues. Trimming cost V 4 bases and J 8 bases; bases outside gene matches: 3. The CDR3 DNA reads TGTGCCAGCAGCTCCGGGGGGGGTGGGGAGCTGTTTTTT. This sequence encodes CASSSGGGGELFF.

The rearrangement links TRBV4-1 to TRBJ1-2; 7 positions agree with TRBD1. V lost 0 bases, J lost 5 bases, and 9 bases stayed unmatched. Germline CDR1 MGHRA, CDR2 YSYEKL. CDR3 length: 16 residues. The CDR3 nucleotides read TGCGCCAGCAGCCAAGAGGCCGGACAGGTCCTATATGGCTACACCTTC. It codes for CASSQEAGQVLYGYTF.